This T cell receptor (beta chain) stems from a study of T cells in Graves' hyperthyroidism and ophthalmopathy. General study results and limits: Among clonotypes expanded in thyroid above 0.001, most were also found in blood.

This clonotype was picked up many times. Antigen unknown. It was RNA transcripts that yielded the amplified TCR beta CDR3 regions. The HTBI primer set was used in a first-round RT-PCR of the TCR CDR3. TCRdb reanalysed the multiplex PCR reads using MiXCR and keeps one entry per CDR3 protein. There are roughly 580,000 distinct CDR3 sequences in the sample; roughly 50% occur only once, and 8.2% lies in the top ten. In germline, CDR1 is KGHDR, CDR2 SFDVKD. V dropped 6 bases and J dropped 4 bases, with 15 bases sitting between them. The CDR3 sequence is 15 residues long. The source is a woman under 30 with Graves' hyperthyroidism. The sequenced material came from peripheral blood or thyroid tissue (not recorded which). This sequence joins TRBV24-1 and TRBJ1-5; TRBD1 is a possible D gene (6 bases). The CDR3 sequence: CATSSRGGSNQPQHF. The CDR3 coding sequence is TGTGCCACCAGTAGCCGGGGGGGCTCAAATCAGCCCCAGCATTTT.